This T cell receptor beta chain originates from a study of blood T cell repertoires in COVID-19. Study-level information: Donors in the United States, Italy and Spain gave samples during acute or convalescent COVID-19.

Germline CDR1 MNHEY, CDR2 SMNVEV (reference sequence). The CDR3 is 14 residues long. Trimming took off 6 bases at V and 2 bases at J, with 10 bases between the two ends. Produced via immunoSEQ multiplex PCR; TCRdb's table is partial and in-frame only. The profile shows roughly 100,000 clones, roughly 87% of them singletons. The TCR comes from a woman over 75 in a cohort sampled during active COVID-19. Source material: peripheral blood. This rearrangement joins TRBV27 to TRBJ1-4, with TRBD1 as a possible D gene (5 bases). CDR3 nucleotides: TGTGCCAGCAGAGGAGGGGTGACTAATGAAAAACTGTTTTTT. Protein sequence: CASRGGVTNEKLFF.